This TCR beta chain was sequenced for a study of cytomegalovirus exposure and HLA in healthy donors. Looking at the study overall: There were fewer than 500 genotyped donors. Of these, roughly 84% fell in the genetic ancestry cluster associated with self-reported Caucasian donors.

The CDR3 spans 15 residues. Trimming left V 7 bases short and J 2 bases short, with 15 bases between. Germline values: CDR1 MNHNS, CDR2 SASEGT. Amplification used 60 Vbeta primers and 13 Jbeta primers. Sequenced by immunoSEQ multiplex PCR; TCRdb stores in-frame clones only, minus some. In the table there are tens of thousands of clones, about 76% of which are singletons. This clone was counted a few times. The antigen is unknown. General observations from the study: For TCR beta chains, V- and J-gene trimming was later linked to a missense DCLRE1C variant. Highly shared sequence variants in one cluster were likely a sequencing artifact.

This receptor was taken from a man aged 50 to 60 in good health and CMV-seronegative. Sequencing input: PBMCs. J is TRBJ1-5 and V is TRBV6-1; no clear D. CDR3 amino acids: CASKKGGQGNQPQHF. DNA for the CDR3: TGTGCCAGCAAGAAGGGAGGGCAGGGCAATCAGCCCCAGCATTTT.